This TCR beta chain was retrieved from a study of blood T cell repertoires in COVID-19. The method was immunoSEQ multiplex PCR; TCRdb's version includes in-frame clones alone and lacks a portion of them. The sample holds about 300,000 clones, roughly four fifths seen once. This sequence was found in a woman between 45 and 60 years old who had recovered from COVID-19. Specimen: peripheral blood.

CDR3 protein: CAINRDSYNEQFF. The CDR3, as DNA: TGTGCCATAAACAGGGACTCCTACAATGAGCAGTTCTTC. The chain has TRBV10-3 and TRBJ2-1; tentative D call: TRBD1 (6 bases). V gave up 9 bases and J gave up 0 bases, with 9 bases separating them. Germline CDR1 and CDR2: ENHRY and SYGVKD. The length of the CDR3 is 13 residues.